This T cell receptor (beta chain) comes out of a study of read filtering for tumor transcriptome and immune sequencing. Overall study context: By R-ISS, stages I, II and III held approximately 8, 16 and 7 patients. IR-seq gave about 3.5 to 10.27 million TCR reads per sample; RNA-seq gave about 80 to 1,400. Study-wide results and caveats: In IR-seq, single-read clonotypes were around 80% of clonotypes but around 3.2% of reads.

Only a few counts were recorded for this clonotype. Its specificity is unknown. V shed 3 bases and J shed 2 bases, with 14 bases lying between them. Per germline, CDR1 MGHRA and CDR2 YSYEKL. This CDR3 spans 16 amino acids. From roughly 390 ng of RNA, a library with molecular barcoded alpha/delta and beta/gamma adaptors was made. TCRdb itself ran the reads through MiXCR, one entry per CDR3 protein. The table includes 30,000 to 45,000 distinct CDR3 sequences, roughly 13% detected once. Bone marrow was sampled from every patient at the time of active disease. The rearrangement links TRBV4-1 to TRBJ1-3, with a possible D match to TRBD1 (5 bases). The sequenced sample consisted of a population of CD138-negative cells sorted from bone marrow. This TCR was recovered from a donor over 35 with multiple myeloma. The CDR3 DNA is TGCGCCAGCAGCCAGTCGGGGGTAGCAGCTGGAAACACCATATATTTT. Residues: CASSQSGVAAGNTIYF.